This T cell receptor (beta chain) was sequenced in a study of T-cell reconstitution after alpha-beta-depleted transplantation in children. Notes on the study in general: Several hundred rapidly expanded clones from non-depleted graft cells reportedly supplied alpha-beta T cells about two months post-transplant.

Germline trimming cut 6 bases from V and 5 bases from J; bases unmatched to any gene: 7. The CDR3 contains 14 residues. CDR1 and CDR2 (germline): MNHEY, SVGEGT. Regarding this clonotype: The antigen is not known.

Unique molecular identifiers were incorporated when the TCRbeta library was constructed. TCRdb reprocessed the PCR reads with MiXCR, giving one entry per CDR3 protein. Of about 980,000 distinct CDR3 sequences listed, 25% to 30% are singletons. The receptor was derived from a boy in the first two years of life who had a stem cell transplant for SCID, so the T cells may come from the graft donor. V is TRBV6-2 or TRBV6-3 and J is TRBJ1-5; 7 bases are shared with TRBD1. The specimen comprised PBMCs, mostly from graft donor cells, sampled 360 days after TCRalphabeta/CD19-depleted stem cell transplant. The CDR3 DNA is TGTGCCAGCAGACCGGGACAGCACCATCAGCCCCAGCATTTT. It yields the protein CASRPGQHHQPQHF.